Listed here are 32 T cell receptor beta chains from one sample, sequenced in a study of blood T cell repertoires in COVID-19. The assay was immunoSEQ multiplex PCR, and TCRdb's table has in-frame clones only and misses some. The profile shows about 80,000 clones, roughly four fifths of them singletons. The sample consisted of peripheral blood. Source of these receptors: a human donor in a cohort sampled during active COVID-19.

This rearrangement joins TRBV10-3 to TRBJ1-1; TRBD1 is a possible D gene (5 bases). Trimming shortened V by 5 bases and J by 1 base, and 23 bases separated the two germline ends. This CDR3 region has 18 residues. CDR1 is ENHRY and CDR2 is SYGVKD in the germline V gene. Here the CDR3 reads CAISKYPGLNSPNTEAFF. The DNA for the CDR3 is TGTGCCATCAGTAAATACCCGGGACTTAATTCACCGAACACTGAAGCTTTCTTT.

The CDR3 loop reads CASSFSDRVWYGYTF. The CDR3 DNA reads TGTGCCAGCAGCTTCTCGGACAGGGTTTGGTATGGCTACACCTTC. The gene calls are TRBV5-5 and TRBJ1-2, with 8 bases fitting TRBD1. V trimming: 2 bases; J trimming: 5 bases; junction bases outside the gene matches: 8. Germline assignment: CDR1 SGHKS and CDR2 YYEKEE (reference sequence). This CDR3 comprises 15 residues.

This rearrangement joins TRBV7-3 to TRBJ2-1; 7 positions agree with TRBD2. The CDR3 is 13 residues long. Looked up from germline, CDR1 is SGHTA and CDR2 is FQGTGA. The J segment lost 7 bases and the V segment lost 3 bases, leaving 3 bases of the junction unmatched. CDR3 sequence (DNA): TGTGCCAGCAGCTTGGAGGGACTAAATGAGCAGTTCTTC. Translating it yields CASSLEGLNEQFF. The full variable domain, completed using reference TRBV7-3 and TRBJ2-1, is GAGVSQTPSNKVTEKGKYVELRCDPISGHTALYWYRQSLGQGPEFLIYFQGTGAADDSGLPNDRFFAVRPEGSVSTLKIQRTERGDSAVYLCASSLEGLNEQFFGPGTRLTVL.

The chain links TRBV19 to TRBJ2-1; 11 positions agree with TRBD2. Germline CDR1 and CDR2: LNHDA and SQIVND (reference sequence). After removal of 5 bases from V and 6 bases from J, the junction contained 12 bases not matched to a gene. This CDR3 is 17 amino acids long. CDR3 in amino acids: CASSPRVLAGGGNEQFF. The CDR3 coding sequence is TGTGCCAGTAGTCCCCGAGTGCTAGCGGGGGGCGGCAATGAGCAGTTCTTC.

This clone was observed a single time. This sequence joins TRBV19 and TRBJ2-2, with 8 bases matching TRBD1. The germline V gene has CDR1 LNHDA and CDR2 SQIVND (reference sequence). The CDR3 is 15 residues long. J lost 7 bases, V lost 5 bases, and 9 bases had no gene match. In DNA form, the CDR3 reads TGTGCCAGTAGTCCCCAGGGGGCTAGCAGCGGGGAGCTGTTTTTT. Translation gives CASSPQGASSGELFF.

The V and J genes are TRBV4-2 and TRBJ2-1, with D possibly matching TRBD2 (6 bases). Trimming left V 4 bases short and J 6 bases short, with 13 bases between. The length of the CDR3 is 14 residues. Germline CDR1 is LGHNA and CDR2 is YNFKEQ. CDR3 in amino acids: CASSPATSSNEQFF. The DNA for the CDR3 is TGTGCCAGCAGCCCCGCGACTAGTTCCAATGAGCAGTTCTTC.

The CDR3 bases are TGCGCCAGCAGCTTGGCCGGGGGACAGGCACATGGCTACACCTTC. The encoded protein is CASSLAGGQAHGYTF. This chain connects TRBV5-1 to TRBJ1-2; the match to TRBD1 covers 8 bases. The CDR3 consists of 15 residues. From germline, CDR1 is SGHRS and CDR2 YFSETQ. V lost 0 bases, J lost 6 bases, and 7 bases stayed unmatched.

This clone came up a few times. The rearrangement uses TRBV12-3 or TRBV12-4 and TRBJ1-5, with D possibly TRBD1 on 6 matching bases. The CDR3 is made up of 12 amino acids. Deletions cut 7 bases from V and 6 bases from J, with 10 bases between. Written as DNA, the CDR3 is TGTGCCAGCAAAACAGGGAGTCAGCCCCAGCATTTT. It encodes CASKTGSQPQHF.

The chain employs TRBV6-5 and TRBJ1-2, with 8 nucleotides matching TRBD1. With V trimmed by 6 bases and J by 7 bases, 4 bases remained unmatched. From germline, CDR1 is MNHEY and CDR2 SVGAGI. This CDR3 spans 12 amino acids. The CDR3: CASRFRGLGYTF. The CDR3, as DNA: TGTGCCAGCAGATTCAGGGGGCTTGGCTACACCTTC.

The rearrangement uses TRBV4-1 and TRBJ1-5; TRBD1 agrees at 11 bases. The CDR3 sequence is 16 residues long. J lost 7 bases, V lost 3 bases, and 8 bases had no gene match. CDR1 MGHRA and CDR2 YSYEKL come from the germline V gene. The CDR3, as DNA: TGCGCCAGCAGCCAGGGCGGGGACAGGGGGTGGCAGCCCCAGCATTTT. Protein sequence: CASSQGGDRGWQPQHF.

The chain recombines TRBV5-1 with TRBJ2-3; 9 nucleotides match TRBD1. CDR1 is SGHRS, CDR2 YFSETQ, per germline. V shed 6 bases, J shed 6 bases, and the junction held 14 bases outside the gene matches. The CDR3 is 16 amino acids. DNA of the CDR3: TGCGCCAGCAACCCGATGGGGCGGGGGACAGGGGATACGCAGTATTTT. Amino acid sequence: CASNPMGRGTGDTQYF.

The chain recombines TRBV28 with TRBJ2-1; 9 bases fit TRBD1. Losses at the gene ends were 5 bases for V and 5 bases for J; bases not matched to a gene: 7. CDR3 length: 15 amino acids. Germline V lookup: CDR1 MDHEN, CDR2 SYDVKM. The chain's CDR3 is CASSRYRGRDNEQFF. The CDR3 nucleotides read TGTGCCAGCAGTAGGTACAGGGGGCGAGACAATGAGCAGTTCTTC.

Note on this clone: Within the sample, other DNA sequences also encode this same CDR3. The rearrangement links TRBV11-3 to TRBJ2-3, with D possibly matching TRBD2 (5 bases). Germline V lookup: CDR1 SGHNT, CDR2 YENEEA. CDR3 length equals 14 residues. The V end was cut by 1 base, the J end by 0 bases, with 5 bases between. The CDR3 coding sequence is TGTGCCAGCAGCTTAGGCGGGAGCACAGATACGCAGTATTTT. Encoded protein: CASSLGGSTDTQYF.

The chain carries TRBV3-1 (or the pseudogene TRBV3-2) and TRBJ2-3; 10 nucleotides line up with TRBD2. J gave up 3 bases and V 8 bases, and 11 bases lay outside the gene matches. The germline V gene has CDR1 LGHDT and CDR2 YNNKEL (reference sequence). The CDR3 runs to 16 residues. This CDR3 reads CASSGERGGRTDTQYF. In DNA, the CDR3 is TGTGCCAGCTCCGGGGAGCGGGGGGGCCGAACAGATACGCAGTATTTT.

CDR3 residues: CASRDRASNYGYTF. The CDR3 bases are TGTGCCAGCAGAGACAGGGCTTCTAACTATGGCTACACCTTC. The V gene is TRBV4-2, the J gene TRBJ1-2; 7 bases map to TRBD1. Per germline, CDR1 LGHNA and CDR2 YNFKEQ. The CDR3 is 14 residues long. J was trimmed by 0 bases and V by 6 bases; bases with no gene match: 4.

The rearrangement uses TRBV5-8 and TRBJ2-7, with TRBD2 matching 8 bases. CDR1 SGHTS and CDR2 YDEGEE come from the germline V gene. This CDR3 spans 15 amino acids. Trimming removed 1 base from V and 3 bases from J; junction bases left unmatched: 6. The CDR3 DNA follows: TGTGCCAGCAGCTTGCGCTATCTAGCGGGCTACGAGCAGTACTTC. Amino acid sequence: CASSLRYLAGYEQYF.

The rearrangement links TRBV27 to TRBJ2-1; D is perhaps TRBD2 (5 bases). Between the trimmed V and J ends, which lost 3 bases and 5 bases, there was a span of 11 bases. The CDR3 is 14 residues long. CDR1 and CDR2 from the germline V gene are MNHEY and SMNVEV (reference sequence). CDR3 in amino acids: CASSFLAGNNEQFF. The CDR3 nucleotides read TGTGCCAGCAGTTTTCTAGCTGGGAACAATGAGCAGTTCTTC.

The J gene is TRBJ2-3, the V gene TRBV7-8, with 8 bases lining up with TRBD2. Losses at the gene ends were 2 bases for V and 6 bases for J; bases not matched to a gene: 7. Per the germline V gene, CDR1 is SGHVS and CDR2 is FQNEAQ. The CDR3 consists of 15 residues. CDR3 DNA sequence: TGTGCCAGCAGCTTATCGGGGGGGCCCTGGGATACGCAGTATTTT. This sequence encodes CASSLSGGPWDTQYF.

Written as DNA, the CDR3 is TGTGCCAGCTCACCACAGGGGAGGCCTTACGAGCAGTACTTC. It translates to CASSPQGRPYEQYF. The gene calls are TRBV18 and TRBJ2-7; D perhaps matches TRBD2 (6 bases). The CDR3 sequence is 14 residues long. The germline V and J ends were trimmed by 1 base and 4 bases, with 11 bases remaining between them. CDR1 and CDR2 from the germline V gene are KGHSH and LQKENI.

The chain employs TRBV7-3 and TRBJ1-6; perhaps TRBD1 as D (5 bases). Germline-derived CDR1 and CDR2 are SGHTA and FQGTGA. Trimming stripped 3 bases from V and 7 bases from J, with 10 bases between. This CDR3 contains 14 residues. The CDR3 DNA reads as TGTGCCAGCAGCTTGCATAGGGGAAATTCACCCCTCCACTTT. It translates to CASSLHRGNSPLHF. Full variable domain (remainder filled in from reference TRBV7-3 and TRBJ1-6): GAGVSQTPSNKVTEKGKYVELRCDPISGHTALYWYRQSLGQGPEFLIYFQGTGAADDSGLPNDRFFAVRPEGSVSTLKIQRTERGDSAVYLCASSLHRGNSPLHFGNGTRLTVT.

The genes are TRBV7-4 and TRBJ2-7; 8 bases agree with TRBD2. With 2 bases clipped from V and 2 bases from J, the junction kept 8 bases outside the gene matches. Germline CDR1 and CDR2: SGHVT and SQSDAQ. This CDR3 spans 16 amino acids. This CDR3 reads CASSLSNSGKTYEQYF. The CDR3 DNA sequence: TGTGCCAGCAGCTTATCCAATAGCGGGAAAACCTACGAGCAGTACTTC.

The V call is TRBV7-9, the J call TRBJ2-5; maybe TRBD2 (5 bases). Per the germline V gene, CDR1 is SEHNR and CDR2 is FQNEAQ (reference sequence). This CDR3 region has 16 residues. V was clipped by 0 bases and J by 0 bases, with 11 bases between them. CDR3 region: CASSLAWGENQETQYF. The DNA of the CDR3 is TGTGCCAGCAGCTTAGCGTGGGGAGAAAACCAAGAGACCCAGTACTTC. Full variable domain (missing parts from reference TRBV7-9 and TRBJ2-5): DTGVSQNPRHKITKRGQNVTFRCDPISEHNRLYWYRQTLGQGPEFLTYFQNEAQLEKSRLLSDRFSAERPKGSFSTLEIQRTEQGDSAMYLCASSLAWGENQETQYFGPGTRLLVL.

This chain links TRBV15 with TRBJ1-2; D may be TRBD1 (5 bases). V was pared by 1 base and J by 3 bases, with 9 bases between. Per the germline V gene, CDR1 is LNHNV and CDR2 is YYDKDF (reference sequence). The CDR3 has 14 residues. DNA of the CDR3: TGTGCCACCAGCAGAGTAATAGGGGACTATGGCTACACCTTC. This codes for CATSRVIGDYGYTF. The entire variable domain, with the rest obtained from reference TRBV15 and TRBJ1-2, is as follows: DAMVIQNPRYQVTQFGKPVTLSCSQTLNHNVMYWYQQKSSQAPKLLFHYYDKDFNNEADTPDNFQSRRPNTSFCFLDIRSPGLGDTAMYLCATSRVIGDYGYTFGSGTRLTVV.

The chain has TRBV7-3 and TRBJ2-2, with TRBD2 matching 7 bases. Germline lookup yields CDR1 SGHTA and CDR2 FQGTGA. CDR3 size: 15 residues. V lost 1 base and J lost 4; bases outside the gene matches: 3. The CDR3: CASSLSPSGTGELFF. The CDR3 coding sequence is TGTGCCAGCAGCTTAAGCCCTAGCGGCACCGGGGAGCTGTTTTTT. Full variable domain (outside the CDR3, taken from reference TRBV7-3 and TRBJ2-2): GAGVSQTPSNKVTEKGKYVELRCDPISGHTALYWYRQSLGQGPEFLIYFQGTGAADDSGLPNDRFFAVRPEGSVSTLKIQRTERGDSAVYLCASSLSPSGTGELFFGEGSRLTVL.

A single count supports this clone. The junction shows a germline mismatch at one end, possibly a read error. This chain links TRBV4-1 with TRBJ2-7, with 7 bases fitting TRBD1. The length of the CDR3 is 15 residues. The germline V gene encodes CDR1 MGHRA and CDR2 YSYEKL. This CDR3 is CASSEEEHRGYEQYF. The CDR3 region has the DNA TGCGCCAGCAGCGAAGAAGAGCACAGGGGCTACGAGCAGTACTTC.

The rearrangement uses TRBV6-4 and TRBJ2-3, with 8 bases that match TRBD2. The CDR3 has 14 amino acids. Looked up from germline, CDR1 is MRHNA and CDR2 is SNTAGT. J lost 2 bases, V lost 6 bases, and 4 bases had no gene match. The CDR3 here is CASRRRGDTDTQYF. The CDR3 DNA reads TGTGCCAGCAGGAGGCGGGGGGACACAGATACGCAGTATTTT.

The chain links TRBV11-2 to TRBJ2-3, with D possibly matching TRBD2 (5 bases). V was clipped by 1 base and J by 5 bases, with 19 bases between them. Germline CDR1 and CDR2: SGHAT and FQNNGV. The CDR3 has 17 amino acids. CDR3 bases: TGTGCCAGCAGCTTAGGAGGGCGGCTCCGATTTGGAGATACGCAGTATTTT. It codes for CASSLGGRLRFGDTQYF.

V usage is TRBV5-6 and J usage is TRBJ1-4, with D possibly matching TRBD1 (5 bases). V was shortened by 1 base and J by 8 bases, with 12 bases between the two germline ends. CDR3 length: 14 residues. Germline V gene sequence: CDR1 SGHDT, CDR2 YYEEEE. This CDR3 is CASSLKGLLEKLFF. DNA for the CDR3: TGTGCCAGCAGCTTGAAGGGGCTTTTGGAAAAACTGTTTTTT.

The chain carries TRBV5-5 and TRBJ1-2, with D unclear. Deletions cut 4 bases from V and 3 bases from J, with 16 bases between. From germline, CDR1 is SGHKS and CDR2 YYEKEE (reference sequence). The CDR3 is 15 residues long. The CDR3: CASSIGRIWDYGYTF. CDR3 DNA sequence: TGTGCCAGCAGCATCGGGAGAATTTGGGACTATGGCTACACCTTC.

The chain couples TRBV23-1 to TRBJ2-7, with 9 nucleotides matching TRBD1. TRBV23-1 is classed as an ORF, of uncertain function. V was pared by 1 base and J by 0 bases, with 4 bases of the junction left unmatched. The CDR3 length is 16 residues. The CDR3 loop is CASSQFGQGSSYEQYF. CDR3 nucleotide sequence: TGCGCCAGCAGTCAATTCGGACAGGGGAGCTCCTACGAGCAGTACTTC.

This clone was picked up a small number of times. The chain uses TRBV4-1 and TRBJ2-7; a weak D match, TRBD2 (6 bases). Germline V gene lookup returns CDR1 MGHRA and CDR2 YSYEKL. The CDR3 loop spans 16 amino acids. The ends were cut back, 4 bases at V and 3 bases at J, with 19 bases in the middle. CDR3 loop: CASSRVTGVRGYEQYF. In nucleotides, the CDR3 is TGCGCCAGCAGCCGGGTAACGGGGGTTCGCGGCTACGAGCAGTACTTC.

The rearrangement uses TRBV7-9 and TRBJ2-1; 9 nucleotides align to TRBD2. Per the germline V gene, CDR1 is SEHNR and CDR2 is FQNEAQ (reference sequence). The CDR3 is 16 residues long. With 0 bases clipped from V and 10 bases from J, the junction kept 10 bases outside the gene matches. This CDR3 reads CASSLARPSGAGEQFF. The CDR3 bases are TGTGCCAGCAGCTTAGCGCGGCCTAGCGGGGCAGGGGAGCAGTTCTTC.